The 18 T cell receptor beta chains reported below all come from one sample, sequenced in a study of blood T cells in healthy people across ages. Primed by a sample-barcoded 5' primer and a J-beta primer mix, a second PCR proceeded for about 7 to 12 cycles. One entry per CDR3 protein results from TCRdb running MiXCR on the 5' RACE reads. The sample shows about 640,000 distinct CDR3 sequences, 58% of them seen only once. Sequences were obtained from blood. These receptors originate from a man aged 60-69 years in good health.

The chain carries TRBV20-1 and TRBJ2-1, with 9 bases lining up with TRBD2. Germline V gene data show CDR1 as DFQATT and CDR2 as SNEGSKA (reference sequence). This CDR3 is built from 15 residues. J lost 4 bases, V lost 3 bases, and 7 bases had no gene match. The CDR3 region is CSARAGGPSYNEQFF. The CDR3 coding sequence is TGCAGTGCTAGGGCGGGGGGGCCTTCTTACAATGAGCAGTTCTTC.

This sequence joins TRBV7-9 and TRBJ1-6; 7 bases align to TRBD1. The CDR3 extends over 14 amino acids. V shed 1 base and J 7 bases; nucleotides not matched to a gene: 1. Germline V gene data show CDR1 as SEHNR and CDR2 as FQNEAQ (reference sequence). The chain's CDR3 is CASSLVQGNSPLHF. CDR3 bases: TGTGCCAGCAGCTTAGTACAGGGGAATTCACCCCTCCACTTT.

J is TRBJ2-6 and V is TRBV14; TRBD2 matches 10 bases. CDR1 is SGHDN, CDR2 FVKESK, per germline. This CDR3 has 17 amino acids. The J segment lost 0 bases and the V segment lost 5 bases, leaving 4 bases of the junction unmatched. This CDR3 reads CASSSGTSASGANVLTF. The DNA of the CDR3 is TGTGCCAGCAGCTCCGGGACTAGCGCCTCTGGGGCCAACGTCCTGACTTTC.

The CDR3 DNA reads as TGTGCCAGCAGAAGGACTAGCGGGGCCTGGGGGGAGCTGTTTTTT. It specifies CASRRTSGAWGELFF. This chain uses TRBV5-6 with TRBJ2-2; 12 positions match TRBD2. The CDR3 extends over 15 amino acids. Germline CDR1 is SGHDT and CDR2 is YYEEEE. V lost 5 bases and J lost 8; bases outside the gene matches: 7.

About this clonotype itself: A much larger clone is a single base away; this may be a read error. V gene TRBV5-1 combines with J gene TRBJ2-1; D is undetermined. Per germline, CDR1 SGHRS and CDR2 YFSETQ. The CDR3 is 15 amino acids. Trimming left V 2 bases short and J 8 bases short, with 17 bases between. The DNA for the CDR3 is TGCGCCAGCAGCTTAGAATCGGCCCGTGACGATGAGCAGTTCTTC. Amino acids: CASSLESARDDEQFF.

This chain links TRBV5-6 with TRBJ1-4; no firm D call. Trimming stripped 0 bases from V and 5 bases from J, with 14 bases between. CDR3 length equals 16 residues. The germline V gene encodes CDR1 SGHDT and CDR2 YYEEEE. CDR3 sequence reads: CASSLEGRPFNEKLFF. Here the CDR3 DNA reads TGTGCCAGCAGCTTGGAAGGGAGGCCGTTCAATGAAAAACTGTTTTTT.

This clonotype has more than one count but fewer than ten. The chain is built from TRBV29-1 and TRBJ1-1; D not certain. This CDR3 region has 15 residues. CDR1 and CDR2 (germline): SQVTM, ANQGSEA. Trimming removed 4 bases at V and 1 base at J, with 16 bases between. In DNA, the CDR3 is TGCAGCGTTGGCTCGCGAAGGGTGGGGAACACTGAAGCTTTCTTT. Translated: CSVGSRRVGNTEAFF.

This clonotype was counted many times. The rearrangement joins TRBV5-1 to TRBJ2-1; the D is unclear. The ends were cut back, 0 bases at V and 9 bases at J, with 7 bases in the middle. CDR1 SGHRS and CDR2 YFSETQ come from the germline V gene. The CDR3 totals 12 residues. CDR3 amino acids: CASSLGLGEQFF. The CDR3 DNA is TGCGCCAGCAGCTTGGGTCTAGGTGAGCAGTTCTTC.

The chain combines TRBV10-1 with TRBJ2-3, with 13 positions matching TRBD2. The trim removed 5 bases at V and 4 bases at J, leaving 3 bases unmatched. The CDR3 sequence is 15 residues long. Per germline, CDR1 WNHNN and CDR2 SYGVQD (reference sequence). For the CDR3, the DNA is TGCGCCAGCAGTTCTGGACTAGCGGGGGCAGATACGCAGTATTTT. Translating it yields CASSSGLAGADTQYF.

As regards this clonotype: A single base separates this from a much larger clone, so it may be a read error. CDR3 protein: CASSFGAIPNTEAFF. The CDR3 DNA follows: TGCGCCAGCAGCTTCGGGGCAATACCGAACACTGAAGCTTTCTTT. The rearrangement joins TRBV5-1 to TRBJ1-1; a possible D gene is TRBD1 (5 bases). The CDR3 has 15 residues. CDR1 and CDR2 (germline): SGHRS, YFSETQ. V gave up 2 bases and J gave up 1 base, with 12 bases separating them. The variable domain in full, completed from reference TRBV5-1 and TRBJ1-1, reads KAGVTQTPRYLIKTRGQQVTLSCSPISGHRSVSWYQQTPGQGLQFLFEYFSETQRNKGNFPGRFSGRQFSNSRSEMNVSTLELGDSALYLCASSFGAIPNTEAFFGQGTRLTVV.

This clonotype was seen only a few times. The CDR3 loop reads CATGGTIYEQYF. The CDR3 nucleotides read TGTGCCACCGGCGGGACAATCTACGAGCAGTACTTC. The J gene is TRBJ2-5, the V gene TRBV24-1; D is tentatively TRBD1 or TRBD2 (6 bases each). The DNA end favors TRBJ2-7, so the J call may be wrong. This CDR3 is 12 amino acids long. CDR1 is KGHDR and CDR2 is SFDVKD in the germline V gene.

The chain joins TRBV7-2 to TRBJ2-1, with TRBD2 as a possible D gene (7 bases). V was shortened by 5 bases and J by 1 base, with 15 bases between the two germline ends. Per germline, CDR1 SGHTA and CDR2 FQGNSA. The CDR3 has 16 amino acids. The CDR3 bases are TGTGCCAGCAGCGTCTCGGGGGGCGGGTCCTACAATGAGCAGTTCTTC. This codes for CASSVSGGGSYNEQFF.

This chain connects TRBV5-1 to TRBJ1-1; D is unclear. The CDR3 spans 17 residues. The ends were cut back, 4 bases at V and 0 bases at J, with 19 bases in the middle. In germline, CDR1 is SGHRS, CDR2 YFSETQ. CDR3 coding DNA: TGCGCCAGCAGCCCGGGTGCGGCTGCTAACATGAACACTGAAGCTTTCTTT. It encodes CASSPGAAANMNTEAFF.

This chain connects TRBV12-3 or TRBV12-4 to TRBJ2-5; 9 positions agree with TRBD1. The V and J ends lost 5 bases and 4 bases, in that order; junction bases with no gene match: 11. CDR3 length: 16 residues. CDR3 amino acids: CASSPTGTGRRETQYF. CDR3 DNA sequence: TGTGCCAGCAGTCCGACCGGGACAGGGAGGAGAGAGACCCAGTACTTC.

The CDR3 loop reads CASSNRQGRGYEQYF. CDR3 DNA: TGCGCCAGCAGCAATAGACAGGGGAGAGGCTACGAGCAGTACTTC. V and J are TRBV5-1 and TRBJ2-7; 8 positions agree with TRBD1. The length of the CDR3 is 15 residues. V dropped 4 bases and J dropped 3; count of bases not matched to a gene: 9. Germline V lookup: CDR1 SGHRS, CDR2 YFSETQ. Filled out from reference TRBV5-1 and TRBJ2-7, the complete variable domain reads KAGVTQTPRYLIKTRGQQVTLSCSPISGHRSVSWYQQTPGQGLQFLFEYFSETQRNKGNFPGRFSGRQFSNSRSEMNVSTLELGDSALYLCASSNRQGRGYEQYFGPGTRLTVT.

This sequence joins TRBV4-1 and TRBJ2-1, with 8 bases fitting TRBD2. The CDR3 length is 16 residues. In germline, CDR1 is MGHRA, CDR2 YSYEKL. V shed 6 bases and J 9 bases; nucleotides not matched to a gene: 16. The CDR3 region has the DNA TGCGCCAGCAGGCTGGACGGACTAGCTCCCAGAGGTGAGCAGTTCTTC. It codes for CASRLDGLAPRGEQFF.

For this clonotype: One base away lies a much larger clone, so this may be a sequencing read error. The CDR3 DNA is TGTGCCAGCAGCTGGGATCTTACTGGAGACACCATATATTTT. Amino acids: CASSWDLTGDTIYF. The chain carries TRBV12-3 or TRBV12-4 and TRBJ1-3; D is ambiguous. This CDR3 comprises 14 residues.

Only a few counts were recorded for this clonotype. The rearrangement links TRBV5-1 to TRBJ2-3, with D possibly TRBD2 on 5 matching bases. V lost 4 bases and J 6 bases, leaving 12 bases between the germline ends. The CDR3 has 13 residues. Germline V gives CDR1 SGHRS, CDR2 YFSETQ. The CDR3 nucleotides are TGCGCCAGCAGCCCGGACTCCTTGGATACGCAGTATTTT. Protein sequence: CASSPDSLDTQYF.